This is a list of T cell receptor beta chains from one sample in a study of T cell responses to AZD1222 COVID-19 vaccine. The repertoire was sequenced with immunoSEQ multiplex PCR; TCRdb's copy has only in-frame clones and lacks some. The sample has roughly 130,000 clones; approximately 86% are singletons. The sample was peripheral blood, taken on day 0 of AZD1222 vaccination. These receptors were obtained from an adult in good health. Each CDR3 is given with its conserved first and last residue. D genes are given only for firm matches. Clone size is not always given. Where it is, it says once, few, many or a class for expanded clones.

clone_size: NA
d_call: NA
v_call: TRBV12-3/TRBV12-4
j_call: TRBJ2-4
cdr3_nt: TGTGCCAGCAGTCTAGGGTTAAACATTCAGTACTTC
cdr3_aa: CASSLGLNIQYF

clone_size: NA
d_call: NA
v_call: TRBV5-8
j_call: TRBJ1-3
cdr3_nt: TGTGCCAGCAGCTTGGGCGGGGCCTCTGGAAACACCATATATTTT
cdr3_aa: CASSLGGASGNTIYF

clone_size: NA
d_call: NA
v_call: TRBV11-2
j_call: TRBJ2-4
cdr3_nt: TGTGCCAGCCGGAGTCTAGCCAAAAACATTCAGTACTTC
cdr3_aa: CASRSLAKNIQYF

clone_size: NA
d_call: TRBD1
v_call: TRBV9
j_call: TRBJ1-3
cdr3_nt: TGTGCCAGCAGCGTAGGGTCGGGACAGGGGGCTAACTATGGAAACACCATATATTTT
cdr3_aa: CASSVGSGQGANYGNTIYF

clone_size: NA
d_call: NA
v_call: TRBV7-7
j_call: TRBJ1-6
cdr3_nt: TGTGCCAGCAGCCGGGATTATAATTCACCCCTCCACTTT
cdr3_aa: CASSRDYNSPLHF

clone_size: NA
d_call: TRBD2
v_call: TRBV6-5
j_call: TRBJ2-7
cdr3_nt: TGTGCCAGCAGTCATGGCTCGGGGGGCGAGCAGTACTTC
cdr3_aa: CASSHGSGGEQYF

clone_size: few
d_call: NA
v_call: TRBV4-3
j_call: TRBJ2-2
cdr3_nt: TGCGCCAGCAGCCAAGTAGTGGGTTCCCCCACCGGGGAGCTGTTTTTT
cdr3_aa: CASSQVVGSPTGELFF

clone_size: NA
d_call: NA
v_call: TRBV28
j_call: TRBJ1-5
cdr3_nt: TGTGCCAGCAGATCTCAGGGTATCCGTAATAGCAATCAGCCCCAGCATTTT
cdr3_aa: CASRSQGIRNSNQPQHF

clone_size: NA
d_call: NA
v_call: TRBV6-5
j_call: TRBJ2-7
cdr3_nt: TGTGCCAGCAGCACTGACTACGAGCAGTACTTC
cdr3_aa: CASSTDYEQYF

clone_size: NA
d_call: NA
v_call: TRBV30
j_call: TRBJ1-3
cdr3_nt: TGTGCCTGGAGTGTAAGAGTTTCGGTTATCTCTGGAAACACCATATATTTT
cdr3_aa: CAWSVRVSVISGNTIYF

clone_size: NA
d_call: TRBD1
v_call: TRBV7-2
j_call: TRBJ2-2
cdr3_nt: TGTGCCAGCAGTTCCGGGACAGGGCTCACCGGGGAGCTGTTTTTT
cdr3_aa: CASSSGTGLTGELFF

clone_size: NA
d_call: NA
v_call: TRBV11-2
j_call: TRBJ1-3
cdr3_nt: TGTGCCAGCAGCTTAACAGGGTTTGCTGGAAACACCATATATTTT
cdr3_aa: CASSLTGFAGNTIYF

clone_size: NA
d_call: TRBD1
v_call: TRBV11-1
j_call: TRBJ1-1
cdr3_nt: TGTGCCAGCAGCTTCAGACAGGGGTCCACTGAAGCTTTCTTT
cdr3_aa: CASSFRQGSTEAFF

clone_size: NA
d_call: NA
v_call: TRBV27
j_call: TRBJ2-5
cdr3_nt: TGTGCCAGCAGCCAACAGGTGGGGTGGAAAGAGACCCAGTACTTC
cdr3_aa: CASSQQVGWKETQYF